One and the same sample provided the 2 T cell receptor beta chains below, sequenced in a study of blood T cell repertoires in COVID-19. Clones were read by immunoSEQ multiplex PCR, and TCRdb kept only the in-frame ones, dropping some. The sample includes 150,000 to 200,000 clones, about 90% seen only once; the top ten take 0.95% to 1.5%. Source material: PBMCs or T cells enriched from blood (not recorded which). Receptor source: a human donor with acute COVID-19. The donor label of this sample is uncertain.

Here the CDR3 reads CASSSGQGVNQPQHF. The DNA of the CDR3 is TGTGCCAGCAGTTCAGGACAGGGGGTTAATCAGCCCCAGCATTTT. The chain carries TRBV27 and TRBJ1-5; 10 bases fit TRBD1. CDR1 and CDR2 (germline): MNHEY, SMNVEV (reference sequence). The V segment lost 4 bases and the J segment 4 bases; nucleotides outside the gene matches: 4. The CDR3 sequence is 15 residues long.

The V call is TRBV18, the J call TRBJ2-3; 9 nucleotides agree with TRBD2. This CDR3 has 18 amino acids. With 4 bases clipped from V and 6 bases from J, the junction kept 17 bases outside the gene matches. Germline lookup yields CDR1 KGHSH and CDR2 LQKENI. The CDR3 bases are TGTGCCAGCTCACATGAGGCCCCTGGCGGGGGGGCTAGGGATACGCAGTATTTT. Translation gives CASSHEAPGGGARDTQYF.